These 10 T cell receptor beta chains originate from one sample sequenced in a study of T cells in Graves' hyperthyroidism and ophthalmopathy. The CDR3 regions of TCR beta were amplified from RNA transcripts. The primer set for the first-round RT-PCR of the TCR CDR3 was HTBI. TCRdb reprocessed the multiplex PCR reads with MiXCR, giving one entry per CDR3 protein. The sample records some 760,000 distinct CDR3 sequences, approximately 14% being singletons. The source material was blood. These receptors all stem from a woman aged 18 to 35 with Graves' hyperthyroidism.

The rearrangement links TRBV12-3 or TRBV12-4 to TRBJ2-2; D is possibly TRBD2 (6 bases). Trimming stripped 6 bases from V and 4 bases from J, with 24 bases between. The CDR3 covers 18 residues. This CDR3 is CASSPLVTSFLSTGELFF. DNA of the CDR3: TGTGCCAGCAGCCCATTAGTCACTAGCTTTTTGTCCACCGGGGAGCTGTTTTTT.

The chain carries TRBV20-1 and TRBJ2-7; D gene uncertain. The CDR3 runs to 13 residues. Germline CDR1 is DFQATT and CDR2 is SNEGSKA (reference sequence). Between the trimmed V and J ends, which lost 2 bases and 2 bases, there was a span of 10 bases. The CDR3 loop reads CSARIHRTYEQYF. CDR3 nucleotides: TGCAGTGCTAGAATCCATCGCACCTACGAGCAGTACTTC.

This clonotype has a count of ten or more. V and J are TRBV19 and TRBJ2-1; TRBD2 aligns across 8 bases. The length of the CDR3 is 17 residues. V trimming: 7 bases; J trimming: 0 bases; junction bases outside the gene matches: 11. Germline V gene sequence: CDR1 LNHDA, CDR2 SQIVND (reference sequence). Written as DNA, the CDR3 is TGTGCCAGTAACAGACGAGCGGGAGCCCTCTCCTACAATGAGCAGTTCTTC. It translates to CASNRRAGALSYNEQFF. Looking up the rest from reference TRBV19 and TRBJ2-1 gives the full variable domain: DGGITQSPKYLFRKEGQNVTLSCEQNLNHDAMYWYRQDPGQGLRLIYYSQIVNDFQKGDIAEGYSVSREKKESFPLTVTSAQKNPTAFYLCASNRRAGALSYNEQFFGPGTRLTVL.

V gene TRBV20-1 combines with J gene TRBJ2-2; 11 bases match TRBD2. The CDR3 totals 16 residues. V lost 6 bases and J lost 1; bases outside the gene matches: 7. Germline CDR1 DFQATT, CDR2 SNEGSKA (reference sequence). The CDR3 nucleotides read TGCAGTGCAAAGACGGGACTAGCGGTGAACACCGGGGAGCTGTTTTTT. It translates to CSAKTGLAVNTGELFF.

This clonotype was observed a handful of times. The chain recombines TRBV6-1 with TRBJ1-2, with TRBD1 matching 7 bases. The CDR3 is 15 residues long. After removal of 5 bases from V and 3 bases from J, the junction contained 9 bases not matched to a gene. Germline CDR1 reads MNHNS; CDR2 reads SASEGT. CDR3 amino acids: CASSSQTGTDYGYTF. For the CDR3, the DNA is TGTGCCAGCAGTTCGCAGACCGGGACAGACTATGGCTACACCTTC.

This chain connects TRBV28 to TRBJ2-2; TRBD2 might be the D (5 bases). The CDR3 has 18 amino acids. The germline V gene encodes CDR1 MDHEN and CDR2 SYDVKM. Between the trimmed V and J ends, which lost 8 bases and 2 bases, there was a span of 24 bases. The CDR3 bases are TGTGCCAGCTCACCCCCAACCTCGGGGTACCTTAACACCGGGGAGCTGTTTTTT. Translated, it gives CASSPPTSGYLNTGELFF.

This clonotype has a count of ten or more. The chain couples TRBV2 to TRBJ1-5; maybe TRBD1 (5 bases). Per the germline V gene, CDR1 is SNHLY and CDR2 is FYNNEI. CDR3 length: 14 amino acids. The V gene lost 6 bases and the J gene lost 3 bases, with 12 bases spanning the gap. The CDR3 here is CASSYDSSNQPQHF. CDR3 in DNA: TGTGCCAGCAGCTATGACAGTTCCAATCAGCCCCAGCATTTT.

This clonotype showed up many times. The gene calls are TRBV4-1 and TRBJ2-7; D could derive from TRBD1 or TRBD2 (5 bases each). The length of the CDR3 is 12 residues. Trimming took off 3 bases at V and 6 bases at J, with 9 bases between the two ends. CDR1 and CDR2 (germline): MGHRA, YSYEKL. The CDR3 nucleotides are TGCGCCAGCAGCCATCCGAGGGGCGAGCAGTACTTC. It is translated as CASSHPRGEQYF.

This clonotype has just a few counts. This chain uses TRBV27 with TRBJ1-2; no clear D. This CDR3 has 13 amino acids. With 5 bases removed from V and 8 bases from J, the gap between germline ends came to 15 bases. Germline V gives CDR1 MNHEY, CDR2 SMNVEV (reference sequence). This chain's CDR3 is CASSPTSRRGYTF. Written as DNA, the CDR3 is TGTGCCAGCAGTCCGACCTCCCGCCGCGGCTACACCTTC.

This clonotype was detected ten times or more. This chain connects TRBV7-2 to TRBJ2-3; no clear D gene. The length of the CDR3 is 14 residues. CDR1 SGHTA and CDR2 FQGNSA come from the germline V gene. Trimming removed 10 bases at V and 2 bases at J, with 16 bases between. The CDR3 loop reads CATYRGRITDTQYF. DNA for the CDR3: TGTGCCACCTACCGTGGGCGGATCACAGATACGCAGTATTTT.